This T cell receptor (beta chain) was sequenced in a study of immune cell composition in non-small cell lung cancer. The V gene end was trimmed by 3 bases and the J gene end by 7 bases; junction bases not matched to a gene: 2. Germline V CDR1 and CDR2: SGDLS, YYNGEE. This CDR3 spans 15 amino acids. Normal lung was sampled as far from the tumour as possible, at least 3 cm. TCRdb's table, derived via immunoSEQ multiplex PCR, lists solely in-frame clones and lacks some. The table has approximately 3,000 clones, 60% to 80% seen once. The genes are TRBV9 and TRBJ1-6; TRBD1 matches at 12 bases. Sequencing was performed on non-adjacent lung tissue. The receptor comes from a human donor with non-small cell lung cancer. CDR3 bases: TGTGCCAGCAGCGGGGGGACAGGGGGCAATTCACCCCTCCACTTT. This gives the protein CASSGGTGGNSPLHF.